A selection of T cell receptor beta chains follows, all from one sample in a study of blood T cell repertoires in COVID-19. Assay: immunoSEQ multiplex PCR; the TCRdb copy retains only in-frame clones and omits some. The sample lists about 310,000 clones; around nine tenths were seen once. Sequencing used peripheral blood. The receptors come from a man between 45 and 60 years old with active or convalescent COVID-19. The CDR3 runs from the conserved cysteine through the conserved F or W. A D gene is named only where the DNA matches it firmly. The size of a clone is reported for some rows only, either as once, few or many, or as a class for expanded clones.

cdr3_nt | cdr3_aa | clone_size | j_call | cdr3_length | v_call | d_call
TGTGCCAGTAGTATAGCCGGGAACACCGGGGAGCTGTTTTTT | CASSIAGNTGELFF | NA | TRBJ2-2 | 14 | TRBV19 | NA
TGTGCCAGCAGCTCGCACGGGACAGACACTGAAGCTTTCTTT | CASSSHGTDTEAFF | NA | TRBJ1-1 | 14 | TRBV7-9 | TRBD1
TGTGCCAGTAGTATTCAAGCGGGAGGGGACATGGAGCAGTACTTC | CASSIQAGGDMEQYF | NA | TRBJ2-7 | 15 | TRBV19 | TRBD2
TGCGCCAGCAGCCAAGTGTTTAGCGGGGGGGCCGGCACAGATACGCAGTATTTT | CASSQVFSGGAGTDTQYF | NA | TRBJ2-3 | 18 | TRBV4-3 | TRBD2
TGTGCCAGCAGTCCATTGGACTCTTACAATGAGCAGTTCTTC | CASSPLDSYNEQFF | few | TRBJ2-1 | 14 | TRBV28 | NA
TGCGCCAGCAGTGAGGGCCAGGGGTTGACAGATACGCAGTATTTT | CASSEGQGLTDTQYF | NA | TRBJ2-3 | 15 | TRBV10-1 | NA
TGTGCCAGTAGTATTATAGGAGGGAACACTGAAGCTTTCTTT | CASSIIGGNTEAFF | NA | TRBJ1-1 | 14 | TRBV19 | NA
TGTGCCAGCAGTTTCCTCAGGGTGAGCGATAATTCACCCCTCCACTTT | CASSFLRVSDNSPLHF | NA | TRBJ1-6 | 16 | TRBV27 | NA
TGTGCCAGCAGCCAGCGATATGTAGGGGAATTGGATCAGCCCCAGCATTTT | CASSQRYVGELDQPQHF | few | TRBJ1-5 | 17 | TRBV4-2 | NA
TGTGCCAGCAGCCCCGACAGGAGATCTGAAGCTTTCTTT | CASSPDRRSEAFF | NA | TRBJ1-1 | 13 | TRBV13 | NA
TGTGCCAGCAGCCATGTAGTAGGGACTAGCGGGGGGGAGCAGTTCTTC | CASSHVVGTSGGEQFF | few | TRBJ2-1 | 16 | TRBV4-2 | TRBD2
TGTGCCAGCAGCTTTAAAGGGGGCTTCCAAGAGACCCAGTACTTC | CASSFKGGFQETQYF | NA | TRBJ2-5 | 15 | TRBV11-2 | TRBD1
TGTGCCAGCAAACCCACGTGGGGGGCTGAAGCTTTCTTT | CASKPTWGAEAFF | NA | TRBJ1-1 | 13 | TRBV6-4 | NA
TGTGCCAGCAGTCCCTATGAGGGTGCAGGAGATGAAAAACTGTTTTTT | CASSPYEGAGDEKLFF | NA | TRBJ1-4 | 16 | TRBV28 | NA
TGTGCCAGCAGTTTATCGGGTGCGGTTGAAAAACTGTTTTTT | CASSLSGAVEKLFF | NA | TRBJ1-4 | 14 | TRBV27 | NA
TGTGCCAGTAGCCAATCCGGGACAGTAAATTCACCCCTCCACTTT | CASSQSGTVNSPLHF | NA | TRBJ1-6 | 15 | TRBV19 | TRBD1
TGTGCCAGCAGCCAAGGCTTCGGACAGTTGGGGTCCGAGCAGTACTTC | CASSQGFGQLGSEQYF | few | TRBJ2-7 | 16 | TRBV3-1/TRBV3-2 | NA
TGTGCCAGCAGTTTCCTCCTTAACACCGGGGAGCTGTTTTTT | CASSFLLNTGELFF | NA | TRBJ2-2 | 14 | TRBV28 | NA
TGTGCCAGCAGCCGCGACAGGGAAGGTCGCGGCTACACCTTC | CASSRDREGRGYTF | NA | TRBJ1-2 | 14 | TRBV11-2 | TRBD1
TGCGCCAGCAGTTCAGCGACAGGGTCGCAGGAAAAACTGTTTTTT | CASSSATGSQEKLFF | NA | TRBJ1-4 | 15 | TRBV5-1 | TRBD1
TGTGCCAGCAGCCCTGCCCGACAGGGGCGCTTCGGTGAAGCTTTCTTT | CASSPARQGRFGEAFF | NA | TRBJ1-1 | 16 | TRBV3-1/TRBV3-2 | TRBD1
TGCAGCGTTAGCGGACAGGGGGCGGAAAAACTGTTTTTT | CSVSGQGAEKLFF | NA | TRBJ1-4 | 13 | TRBV29-1 | TRBD1
TGTGCCAGCAGTCGAGACAGGGGTTGGGAGACCCAGTACTTC | CASSRDRGWETQYF | NA | TRBJ2-5 | 14 | TRBV11-2 | TRBD1
TGTGCCAGCAGCAAAGGGGGGTCACTAGCGCCGATTAGCACAGATACGCAGTATTTT | CASSKGGSLAPISTDTQYF | NA | TRBJ2-3 | 19 | TRBV21-1 | NA
TGTGCCAGCAGCCGCAGGTTCATTTACGCGAACACCGGGGAGCTGTTTTTT | CASSRRFIYANTGELFF | few | TRBJ2-2 | 17 | TRBV7-9 | NA
TGTGCCAGCAGGATTCGGTCTGGAAACACCATATATTTT | CASRIRSGNTIYF | NA | TRBJ1-3 | 13 | TRBV7-9 | NA
TGTGCCAGTACCTCGGGACAGGGGAATGAGCAGTTCTTC | CASTSGQGNEQFF | NA | TRBJ2-1 | 13 | TRBV19 | TRBD1
TGTGCCAGCAGTTTATTGACAGTAGAGACCCAGTACTTC | CASSLLTVETQYF | NA | TRBJ2-5 | 13 | TRBV12-3/TRBV12-4 | NA
TGTGCCAGCGGGAGGGGAGCGGCATTTGGAAACACCATATATTTT | CASGRGAAFGNTIYF | NA | TRBJ1-3 | 15 | TRBV9 | NA
TGTGCCAGCAGCTTGTTCGGGACAGCTGAAGAGACCCAGTACTTC | CASSLFGTAEETQYF | NA | TRBJ2-5 | 15 | TRBV7-8 | TRBD1
TGTGCCAGCAGCGTATCAGGGGGAGGCGCCTATAATTCACCCCTCCACTTT | CASSVSGGGAYNSPLHF | NA | TRBJ1-6 | 17 | TRBV9 | TRBD1
TGCGCCAGCAGCTTGGTCCCAGTCGGGGGCACAGATACGCAGTATTTT | CASSLVPVGGTDTQYF | NA | TRBJ2-3 | 16 | TRBV5-1 | NA
TGTGCCAGCAGCTTGGTCGAGTTATGGGATACGCAGTATTTT | CASSLVELWDTQYF | NA | TRBJ2-3 | 14 | TRBV5-6 | NA
TGCGCCAGCAGTTGGGACAGGGTCACTGAAGCTTTCTTT | CASSWDRVTEAFF | NA | TRBJ1-1 | 13 | TRBV10-1 | TRBD1
TGTGCCAGTAGCCGGGTCAGCCGGGACAATGAGCAGTTCTTC | CASSRVSRDNEQFF | NA | TRBJ2-1 | 14 | TRBV19 | NA
TGTGCCAGCAGCAGTACAGGGAACACTGAAGCTTTCTTT | CASSSTGNTEAFF | NA | TRBJ1-1 | 13 | TRBV28 | NA
TGCGCCAGCAGCTTGGCCCTGGACTCGGCTGGTGGGGAGCTGTTTTTT | CASSLALDSAGGELFF | few | TRBJ2-2 | 16 | TRBV5-1 | NA
TGTGCCAGCAGCCCGGGACAGACCTCCTCTGGGGCCAACGTCCTGACTTTC | CASSPGQTSSGANVLTF | NA | TRBJ2-6 | 17 | TRBV7-6 | TRBD1
TGTGCCTGGAGGGGCGGGGCTCCGAAGGGGGAGCAGTTCTTC | CAWRGGAPKGEQFF | NA | TRBJ2-1 | 14 | TRBV30 | NA
TGTGCCAGCACGGAGGGGCCGGACACTGAAGCTTTCTTT | CASTEGPDTEAFF | NA | TRBJ1-1 | 13 | TRBV19 | NA
TGTGCCAGCACCGCGCAGGGTGGCTCTGGAAACACCATATATTTT | CASTAQGGSGNTIYF | NA | TRBJ1-3 | 15 | TRBV2 | NA
TGCAGCGTTCAGACAGGGTCAGATACGCAGTATTTT | CSVQTGSDTQYF | NA | TRBJ2-3 | 12 | TRBV29-1 | TRBD1
TGTGCCAGCAGTTTAACAGCCTCCTACGAGCAGTACTTC | CASSLTASYEQYF | few | TRBJ2-7 | 13 | TRBV27 | NA
TGTGCCAGCAGATATGACGGGGAGAACACTGAAGCTTTCTTT | CASRYDGENTEAFF | NA | TRBJ1-1 | 14 | TRBV7-2 | NA
TGTGCCAGTGAGGGGGCCCCAGCGGGAGGCTACAATGGGCAGTTCTTC | CASEGAPAGGYNGQFF | NA | TRBJ2-1 | 16 | TRBV2 | TRBD2
TGTGCCAGTAGTATGCAGGTCGTCGCAACTAATGAAAAACTGTTTTTT | CASSMQVVATNEKLFF | NA | TRBJ1-4 | 16 | TRBV19 | NA
TGTGCCATCGGAGGGAGGGGACAGGGATCCTACGAGCAGTACTTC | CAIGGRGQGSYEQYF | NA | TRBJ2-7 | 15 | TRBV10-3 | TRBD1
TGCAGCGTCGGGGGAGGGTCCGAGCAGTACTTC | CSVGGGSEQYF | NA | TRBJ2-7 | 11 | TRBV29-1 | TRBD2
TGTGCCAGCAGCCAAGACGGCGGGGCGCGACTAGGTGAGCAGTTCTTC | CASSQDGGARLGEQFF | NA | TRBJ2-1 | 16 | TRBV4-2 | NA
TGCGCCAGCAGCCTGGGAAGATCCGGGACAGGGGTAGAGGGCTACACCTTC | CASSLGRSGTGVEGYTF | NA | TRBJ1-2 | 17 | TRBV5-1 | TRBD1
TGTGCCAGCAGCCAAGAGACTAGCGGGAGCGGAGATACGCAGTATTTT | CASSQETSGSGDTQYF | NA | TRBJ2-3 | 16 | TRBV4-2 | TRBD2
TGTGCCAGCAAATTTGACAGGGGTAATTCACCCCTCCACTTT | CASKFDRGNSPLHF | NA | TRBJ1-6 | 14 | TRBV11-2 | TRBD1
TGTGCCAGCAGCCCCACCCCAGGGAACACTGAAGCTTTCTTT | CASSPTPGNTEAFF | NA | TRBJ1-1 | 14 | TRBV7-3 | NA
TGTGCCAGCCGGGCGGGCATGATGGGCACTGAAGCTTTCTTT | CASRAGMMGTEAFF | NA | TRBJ1-1 | 14 | TRBV7-9 | NA